One sample yielded the 4 T cell receptor beta chains listed below, sequenced in a study of blood T cell repertoires in COVID-19. Clones were read by immunoSEQ multiplex PCR, and TCRdb kept only the in-frame ones, dropping some. The repertoire has about 200,000 clones, approximately 84% of them found once; the top ten carry 4% to 6%. Sequencing was done on a sample of peripheral blood. Receptor source: a woman between 65 and 79 years old with active or convalescent COVID-19.

The gene calls are TRBV28 and TRBJ2-5; 7 nucleotides agree with TRBD1. The CDR3 runs 14 residues. Germline V gene data show CDR1 as MDHEN and CDR2 as SYDVKM. The V and J ends lost 7 bases and 1 base, in that order; junction bases with no gene match: 6. The CDR3 nucleotides read TGTGCCAGCACTCCCGGGACAGTCCAAGAGACCCAGTACTTC. As protein: CASTPGTVQETQYF. Full variable domain (outside the CDR3, taken from reference TRBV28 and TRBJ2-5): DVKVTQSSRYLVKRTGEKVFLECVQDMDHENMFWYRQDPGLGLRLIYFSYDVKMKEKGDIPEGYSVSREKKERFSLILESASTNQTSMYLCASTPGTVQETQYFGPGTRLLVL.

The chain couples TRBV4-2 to TRBJ2-1; 8 bases match TRBD2. Looked up from germline, CDR1 is LGHNA and CDR2 is YNFKEQ. V shed 3 bases and J 5 bases; nucleotides not matched to a gene: 15. The CDR3 consists of 18 residues. The CDR3 nucleotides read TGTGCCAGCAGCCAGCTAGCCGGGAGGGCCGGGGTCGACAATGAGCAGTTCTTC. Translating gives CASSQLAGRAGVDNEQFF.

Regarding this clone: Other DNA sequences from this sample encode an identical CDR3 as well. The genes are TRBV28 and TRBJ1-3; tentatively, D is TRBD1 (5 bases). This CDR3 contains 14 residues. Germline V gene data show CDR1 as MDHEN and CDR2 as SYDVKM. The V end was cut by 6 bases, the J end by 0 bases, with 9 bases between. The DNA for the CDR3 is TGTGCCAGCAGCCCAGGGATCTCTGGAAACACCATATATTTT. It is translated as CASSPGISGNTIYF.

The rearrangement links TRBV9 to TRBJ1-6; D is unclear. The germline V and J ends were trimmed by 3 bases and 0 bases, with 7 bases remaining between them. The CDR3 covers 15 residues. Germline V gene lookup returns CDR1 SGDLS and CDR2 YYNGEE. DNA for the CDR3: TGTGCCAGCAGCGACGGGAGCTCCTATAATTCACCCCTCCACTTT. Its protein product is CASSDGSSYNSPLHF.